Sequencing of this TCR beta chain was carried out in a study of T cells in Graves' hyperthyroidism and ophthalmopathy. RNA transcripts yielded amplified TCR beta CDR3 regions. The HTBI primer set drove a first-round RT-PCR of the TCR CDR3. TCRdb processed the multiplex PCR reads anew with MiXCR; each CDR3 protein has one entry. The data show 350,000 to 500,000 distinct CDR3 sequences, roughly an eighth seen once. Diagnoses rested on clinical symptoms, serum thyroxine and TRAb, thyroid ultrasound and orbital computed tomography. V lost 5 bases, J lost 8 bases, and 9 bases stayed unmatched. CDR1 is SGHVS and CDR2 is FQNEAQ in the germline V gene. This CDR3 contains 14 residues. This clonotype appeared a few times.

The material sequenced was blood. The source is a woman aged 18-29 years with Graves' hyperthyroidism. V usage is TRBV7-8 and J usage is TRBJ1-1, with 9 bases identical to TRBD1. In DNA form, the CDR3 reads TGTGCCAGCAGCCTAGGACAGGGGCGAGCGGAAGCTTTCTTT. It specifies CASSLGQGRAEAFF.